This T cell receptor (beta chain) appears in the sequencing data of a study of blood T cell repertoires in COVID-19. CDR3 size: 14 residues. J was trimmed by 7 bases and V by 1 base; bases with no gene match: 3. Germline-derived CDR1 and CDR2 are MDHEN and SYDVKM. Produced via immunoSEQ multiplex PCR; TCRdb's table is partial and in-frame only. Counted here are roughly 200,000 clones, 76% occurring once; the ten biggest clones make up roughly 8.7%. This receptor was obtained from a woman between 50 and 59 years old with active or convalescent COVID-19. Input material: peripheral blood. The chain has TRBV28 and TRBJ1-5, with 8 bases matching TRBD1. CDR3 protein: CASSLSTGVQPQHF. The CDR3 DNA reads TGTGCCAGCAGTTTATCGACAGGGGTACAGCCCCAGCATTTT.